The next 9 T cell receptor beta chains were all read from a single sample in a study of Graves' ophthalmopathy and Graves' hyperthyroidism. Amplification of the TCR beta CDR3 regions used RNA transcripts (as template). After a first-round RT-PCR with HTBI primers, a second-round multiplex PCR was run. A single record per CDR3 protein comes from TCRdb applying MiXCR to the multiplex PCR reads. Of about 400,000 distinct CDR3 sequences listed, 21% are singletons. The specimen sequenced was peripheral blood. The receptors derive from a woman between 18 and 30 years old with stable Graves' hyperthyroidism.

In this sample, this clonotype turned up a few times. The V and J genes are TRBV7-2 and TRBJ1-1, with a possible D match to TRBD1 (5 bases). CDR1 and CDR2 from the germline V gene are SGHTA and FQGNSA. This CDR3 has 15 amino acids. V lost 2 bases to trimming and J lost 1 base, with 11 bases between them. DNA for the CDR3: TGTGCCAGCAGCTTACAGGGCTTGGGGAACACTGAAGCTTTCTTT. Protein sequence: CASSLQGLGNTEAFF.

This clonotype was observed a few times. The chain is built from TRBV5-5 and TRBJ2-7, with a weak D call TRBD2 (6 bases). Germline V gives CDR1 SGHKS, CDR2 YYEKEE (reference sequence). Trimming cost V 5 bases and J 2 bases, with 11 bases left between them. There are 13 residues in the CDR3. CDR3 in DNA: TGTGCCAGCAGTCAGACGGGGGCCTACGAGCAGTACTTC. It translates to CASSQTGAYEQYF.

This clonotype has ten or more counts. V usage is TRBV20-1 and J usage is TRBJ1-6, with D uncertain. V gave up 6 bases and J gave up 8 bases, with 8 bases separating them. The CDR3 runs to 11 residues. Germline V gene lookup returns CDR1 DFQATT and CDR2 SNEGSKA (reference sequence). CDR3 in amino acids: CSAIGDSPLHF. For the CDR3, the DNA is TGCAGTGCCATCGGCGATTCACCCCTCCACTTT.

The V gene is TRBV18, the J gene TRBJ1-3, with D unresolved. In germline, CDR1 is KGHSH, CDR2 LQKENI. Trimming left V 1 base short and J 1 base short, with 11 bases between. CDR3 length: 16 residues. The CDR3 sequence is CASSPREGGSGNTIYF. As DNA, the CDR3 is TGTGCCAGCTCACCACGAGAGGGAGGATCTGGAAACACCATATATTTT.

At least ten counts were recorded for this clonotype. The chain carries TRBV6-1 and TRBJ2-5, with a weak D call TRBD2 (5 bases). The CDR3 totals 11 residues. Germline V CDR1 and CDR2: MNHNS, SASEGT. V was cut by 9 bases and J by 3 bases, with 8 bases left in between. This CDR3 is CASSREETQYF. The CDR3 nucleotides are TGTGCCAGTTCGCGGGAAGAGACCCAGTACTTC.

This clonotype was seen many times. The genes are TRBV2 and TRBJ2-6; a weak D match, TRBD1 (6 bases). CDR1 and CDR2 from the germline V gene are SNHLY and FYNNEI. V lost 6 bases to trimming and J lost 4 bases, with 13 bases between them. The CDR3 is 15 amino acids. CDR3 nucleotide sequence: TGTGCCAGCAGGGGTGGACAGACCGGGGCCAACGTCCTGACTTTC. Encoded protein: CASRGGQTGANVLTF.

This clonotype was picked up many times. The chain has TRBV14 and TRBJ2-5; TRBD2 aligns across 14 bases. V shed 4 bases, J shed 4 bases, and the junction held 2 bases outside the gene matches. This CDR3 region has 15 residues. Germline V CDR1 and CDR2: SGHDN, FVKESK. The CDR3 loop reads CASSRGLAGAETQYF. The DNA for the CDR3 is TGTGCCAGCAGCCGGGGACTAGCGGGAGCAGAGACCCAGTACTTC.

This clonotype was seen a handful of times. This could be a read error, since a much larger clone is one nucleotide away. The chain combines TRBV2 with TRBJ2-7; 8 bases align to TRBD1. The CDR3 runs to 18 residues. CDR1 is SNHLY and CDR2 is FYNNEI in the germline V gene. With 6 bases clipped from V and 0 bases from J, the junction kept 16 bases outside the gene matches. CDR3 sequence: CASSDDRGTTRLSYEQYF. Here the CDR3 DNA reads TGTGCCAGCAGCGACGACAGGGGAACTACACGTCTCTCCTACGAGCAGTACTTC.

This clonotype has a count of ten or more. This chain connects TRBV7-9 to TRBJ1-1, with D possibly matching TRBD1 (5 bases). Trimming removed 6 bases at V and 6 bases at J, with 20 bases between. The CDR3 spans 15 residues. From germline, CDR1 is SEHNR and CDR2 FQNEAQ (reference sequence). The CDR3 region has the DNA TGTGCCAGCAGTTTGGGGGAGGGCCTGGCCGCTGAAGCTTTCTTT. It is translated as CASSLGEGLAAEAFF.